The subject of this entry is one TCR beta chain. Its antigen is currently unknown. This sample was included in a study of shared clonotypes between healthy human individuals. Samples underwent the assay at deep level. Clones were read by immunoSEQ multiplex PCR, and TCRdb kept only the in-frame ones, dropping some. The table has roughly 1,800,000 clones, approximately 94% seen once. Overall study results and limits: Sampling involved blood alone; tissue repertoires likely differ. Among a handful of donors, around 5% of naive CD4 clonotypes were found in common.

CDR1 and CDR2 from the germline V gene are MNHEY and SMNVEV (reference sequence). This CDR3 is 15 amino acids long. V dropped 5 bases and J dropped 5 bases, with 16 bases sitting between them. CD45RO-negative, CCR7-positively selected cells formed the naive CD8 fraction, excluding terminally differentiated effector memory CD45RA+ cells. The rearrangement links TRBV27 to TRBJ1-5, with D possibly TRBD1 on 5 matching bases. This sequence originates from a man aged 18 to 30 in good health. Sequenced: naive CD8+ T cells sorted from blood. In DNA, the CDR3 is TGTGCCAGCAGTCCCGGGCAGGGAGGCGATCAGCCCCAGCATTTT. This sequence encodes CASSPGQGGDQPQHF.